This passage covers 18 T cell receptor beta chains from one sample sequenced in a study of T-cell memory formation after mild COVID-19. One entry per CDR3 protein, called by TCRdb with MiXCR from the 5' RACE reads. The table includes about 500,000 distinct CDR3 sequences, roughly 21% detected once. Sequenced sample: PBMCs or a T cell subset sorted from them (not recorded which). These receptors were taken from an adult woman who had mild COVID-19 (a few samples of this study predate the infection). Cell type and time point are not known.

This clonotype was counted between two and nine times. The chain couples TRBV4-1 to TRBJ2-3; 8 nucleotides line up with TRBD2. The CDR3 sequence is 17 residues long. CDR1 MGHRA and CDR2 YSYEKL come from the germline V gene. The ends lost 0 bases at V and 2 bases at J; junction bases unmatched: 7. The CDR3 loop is CASSQEGRGGPTDTQYF. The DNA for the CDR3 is TGCGCCAGCAGCCAAGAAGGACGGGGGGGACCCACAGATACGCAGTATTTT.

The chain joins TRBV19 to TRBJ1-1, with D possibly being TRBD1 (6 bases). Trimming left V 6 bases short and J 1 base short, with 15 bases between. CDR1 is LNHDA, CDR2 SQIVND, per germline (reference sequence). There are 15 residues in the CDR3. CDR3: CASSPPGRGNTEAFF. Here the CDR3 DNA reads TGTGCCAGTAGCCCCCCGGGCAGGGGGAACACTGAAGCTTTCTTT.

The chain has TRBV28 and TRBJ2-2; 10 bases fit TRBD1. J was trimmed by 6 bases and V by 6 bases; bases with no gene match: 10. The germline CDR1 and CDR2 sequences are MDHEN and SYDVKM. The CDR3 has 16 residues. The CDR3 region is CASRTRWTGGAGELFF. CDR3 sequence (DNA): TGTGCCAGCAGAACAAGGTGGACAGGGGGAGCCGGGGAGCTGTTTTTT. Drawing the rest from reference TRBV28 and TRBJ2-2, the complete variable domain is DVKVTQSSRYLVKRTGEKVFLECVQDMDHENMFWYRQDPGLGLRLIYFSYDVKMKEKGDIPEGYSVSREKKERFSLILESASTNQTSMYLCASRTRWTGGAGELFFGEGSRLTVL.

CDR3 DNA sequence: TGTGCCAGCTCACCACGAGGGGGCATGGACGAGCAGTACTTC. Its translation is CASSPRGGMDEQYF. The chain carries TRBV18 and TRBJ2-7; TRBD1 aligns across 7 bases. CDR3 length: 14 amino acids. Losses at the gene ends were 1 base for V and 5 bases for J; bases not matched to a gene: 5. The V gene's germline CDR1 is KGHSH and CDR2 LQKENI.

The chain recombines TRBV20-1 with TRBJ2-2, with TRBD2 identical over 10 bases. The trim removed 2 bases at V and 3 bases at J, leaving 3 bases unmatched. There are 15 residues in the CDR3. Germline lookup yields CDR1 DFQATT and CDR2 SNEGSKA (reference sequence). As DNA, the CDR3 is TGCAGTGCTAGACGAGCGGGGGGGGACACCGGGGAGCTGTTTTTT. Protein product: CSARRAGGDTGELFF.

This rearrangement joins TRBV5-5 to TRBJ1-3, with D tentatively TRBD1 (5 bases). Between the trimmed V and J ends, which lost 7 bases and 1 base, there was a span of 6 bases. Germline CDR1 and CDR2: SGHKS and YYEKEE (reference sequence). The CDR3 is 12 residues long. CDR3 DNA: TGTGCCAGCGGACAATCTGGAAACACCATATATTTT. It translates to CASGQSGNTIYF.

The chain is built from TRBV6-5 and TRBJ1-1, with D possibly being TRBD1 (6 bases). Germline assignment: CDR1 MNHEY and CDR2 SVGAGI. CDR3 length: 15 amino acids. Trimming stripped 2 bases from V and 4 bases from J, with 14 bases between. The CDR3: CASSYMAGDFTEAFF. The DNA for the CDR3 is TGTGCCAGCAGTTACATGGCAGGGGATTTCACTGAAGCTTTCTTT.

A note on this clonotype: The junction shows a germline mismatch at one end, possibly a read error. The CDR3 loop reads CASSLESVPAGGSF. CDR3 DNA: TGTGCCAGCAGCTTAGAGTCGGTCCCCGCGGGAGGGAGCTTC. The rearrangement links TRBV7-9 to TRBJ2-1; TRBD2 matches 9 bases. This CDR3 is 14 amino acids long. Germline loops: CDR1 SEHNR, CDR2 FQNEAQ (reference sequence).

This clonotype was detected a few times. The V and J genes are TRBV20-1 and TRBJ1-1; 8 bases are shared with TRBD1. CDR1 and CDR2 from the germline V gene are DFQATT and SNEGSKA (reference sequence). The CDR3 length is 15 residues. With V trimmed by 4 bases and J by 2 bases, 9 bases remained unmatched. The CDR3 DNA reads TGCAGTGCTACGGGCCAGGGGGCAGGCAACACTGAAGCTTTCTTT. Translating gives CSATGQGAGNTEAFF.

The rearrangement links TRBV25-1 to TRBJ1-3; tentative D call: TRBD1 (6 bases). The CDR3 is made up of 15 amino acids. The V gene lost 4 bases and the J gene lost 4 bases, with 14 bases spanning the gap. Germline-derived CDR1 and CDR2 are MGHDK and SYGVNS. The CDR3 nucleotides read TGTGCCAGCAGTGCCCCGGGGGCGTCGGGAAACACCATATATTTT. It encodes CASSAPGASGNTIYF. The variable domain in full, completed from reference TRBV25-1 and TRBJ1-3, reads EADIYQTPRYLVIGTGKKITLECSQTMGHDKMYWYQQDPGMELHLIHYSYGVNSTEKGDLSSESTVSRIRTEHFPLTLESARPSHTSQYLCASSAPGASGNTIYFGEGSWLTVV.

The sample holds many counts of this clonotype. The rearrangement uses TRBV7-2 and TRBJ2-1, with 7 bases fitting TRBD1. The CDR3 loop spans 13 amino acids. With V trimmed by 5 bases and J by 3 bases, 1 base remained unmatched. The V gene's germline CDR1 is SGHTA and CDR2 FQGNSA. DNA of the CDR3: TGTGCCAGCAGCCGGGACAGCTACAATGAGCAGTTCTTC. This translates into CASSRDSYNEQFF. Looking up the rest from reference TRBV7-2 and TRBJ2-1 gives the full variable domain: GAGVSQSPSNKVTEKGKDVELRCDPISGHTALYWYRQSLGQGLEFLIYFQGNSAPDKSGLPSDRFSAERTGGSVSTLTIQRTQQEDSAVYLCASSRDSYNEQFFGPGTRLTVL.

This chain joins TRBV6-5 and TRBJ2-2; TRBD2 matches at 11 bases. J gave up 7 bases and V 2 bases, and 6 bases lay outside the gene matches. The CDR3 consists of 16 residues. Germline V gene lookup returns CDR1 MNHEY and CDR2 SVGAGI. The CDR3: CASSYGTSGPDGELFF. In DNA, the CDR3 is TGTGCCAGCAGTTACGGGACTAGCGGCCCGGACGGGGAGCTGTTTTTT.

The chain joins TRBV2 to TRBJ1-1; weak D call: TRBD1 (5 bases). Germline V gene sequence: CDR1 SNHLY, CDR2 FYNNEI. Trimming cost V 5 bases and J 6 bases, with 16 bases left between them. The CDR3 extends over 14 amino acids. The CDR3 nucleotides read TGTGCCAGCAGTCAAAATTACGGGGGTTCTGAAGCTTTCTTT. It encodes CASSQNYGGSEAFF.

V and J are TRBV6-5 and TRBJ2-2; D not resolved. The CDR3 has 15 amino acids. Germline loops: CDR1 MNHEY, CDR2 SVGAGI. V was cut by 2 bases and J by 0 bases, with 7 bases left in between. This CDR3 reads CASSYRVANTGELFF. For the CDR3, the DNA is TGTGCCAGCAGTTACAGGGTAGCGAACACCGGGGAGCTGTTTTTT.

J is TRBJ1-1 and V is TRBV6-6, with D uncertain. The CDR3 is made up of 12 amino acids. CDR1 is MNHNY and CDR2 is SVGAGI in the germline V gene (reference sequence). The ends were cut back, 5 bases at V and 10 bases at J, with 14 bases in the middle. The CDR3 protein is CASSLAPEIAFF. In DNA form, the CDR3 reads TGTGCCAGCAGTCTCGCCCCCGAGATAGCTTTCTTT.

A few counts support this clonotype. CDR3 sequence (DNA): TGTGCCAGCAGCTTAGGACCCCGGGGGCCCCTCCAAGAGACCCAGTACTTC. This sequence encodes CASSLGPRGPLQETQYF. The J gene is TRBJ2-5, the V gene TRBV7-9, with D possibly being TRBD1 or TRBD2 (6 bases each). The CDR3 extends over 17 amino acids. Germline V gives CDR1 SEHNR, CDR2 FQNEAQ (reference sequence). Trimming took 1 base from V and 1 from J, leaving 16 bases between them. Using reference TRBV7-9 and TRBJ2-5 for the parts outside the CDR3, the full variable domain is DTGVSQNPRHKITKRGQNVTFRCDPISEHNRLYWYRQTLGQGPEFLTYFQNEAQLEKSRLLSDRFSAERPKGSFSTLEIQRTEQGDSAMYLCASSLGPRGPLQETQYFGPGTRLLVL.

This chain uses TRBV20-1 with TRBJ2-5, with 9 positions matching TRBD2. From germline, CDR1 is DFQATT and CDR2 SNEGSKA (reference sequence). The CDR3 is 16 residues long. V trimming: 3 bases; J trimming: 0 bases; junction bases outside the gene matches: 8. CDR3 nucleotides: TGCAGTGCTAGGCCTAGCGGGGAGTACTACCAAGAGACCCAGTACTTC. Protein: CSARPSGEYYQETQYF.

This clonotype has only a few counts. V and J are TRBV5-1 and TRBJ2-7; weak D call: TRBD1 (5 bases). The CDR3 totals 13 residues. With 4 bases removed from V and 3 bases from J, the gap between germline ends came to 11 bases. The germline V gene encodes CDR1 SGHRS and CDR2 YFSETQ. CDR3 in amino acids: CASSRTGNYEQYF. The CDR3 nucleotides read TGCGCCAGCAGCCGAACAGGAAACTACGAGCAGTACTTC.